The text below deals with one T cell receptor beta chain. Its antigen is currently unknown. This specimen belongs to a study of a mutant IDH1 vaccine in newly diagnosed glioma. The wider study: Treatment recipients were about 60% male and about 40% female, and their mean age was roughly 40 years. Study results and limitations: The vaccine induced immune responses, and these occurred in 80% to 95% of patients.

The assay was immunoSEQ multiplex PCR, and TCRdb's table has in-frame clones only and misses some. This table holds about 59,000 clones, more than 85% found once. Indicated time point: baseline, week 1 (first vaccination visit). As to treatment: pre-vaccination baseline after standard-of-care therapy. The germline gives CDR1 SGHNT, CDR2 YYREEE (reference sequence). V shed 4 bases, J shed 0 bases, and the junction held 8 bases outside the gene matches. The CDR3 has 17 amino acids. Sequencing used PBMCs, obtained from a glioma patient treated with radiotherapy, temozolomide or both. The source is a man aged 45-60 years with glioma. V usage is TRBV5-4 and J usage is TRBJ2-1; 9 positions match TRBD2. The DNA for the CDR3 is TGTGCCAGCAGCCGGGGGCCAGCGGGGGGCTCCTACAATGAGCAGTTCTTC. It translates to CASSRGPAGGSYNEQFF.